Given below is one T cell receptor (beta chain) in context. This sample stems from a study of patients and donors after allogeneic stem cell transplantation. Each CDR3 protein gets one entry after TCRdb re-called the RT-PCR reads with MiXCR. This sample yields roughly 21,000 distinct CDR3 sequences, of which around 31% are seen a single time; just under 50% belongs to the top ten. The V end was cut by 7 bases, the J end by 5 bases, with 15 bases between. Germline CDR1 reads SNHLY; CDR2 reads FYNNEI. This CDR3 has 14 residues. Source material: blood, either unsorted or a sorted T cell fraction (not recorded which). The chain uses TRBV2 and TRBJ1-5, with D unresolved. The source is a human donor who was either an allogeneic HSCT recipient or a stem cell or donor lymphocyte infusion donor (not recorded which). It is not recorded whose cells these are; they may come from a transplant donor. CDR3 nucleotides: TGTGCCAGCACGTCGGTTTCCACGCATCAGCCCCAGCATTTT. Translating gives CASTSVSTHQPQHF.